Listed below are T cell receptor beta chains from one sample, sequenced in a study of blood T cell repertoires in COVID-19. Sequenced by immunoSEQ multiplex PCR; TCRdb stores in-frame clones only, minus some. The table lists about 120,000 clones, approximately 80% of them singletons, with approximately 7.9% in the top ten. The sequenced sample was peripheral blood. Every receptor here comes from a human donor in a cohort sampled during active COVID-19. Each CDR3 is given with its conserved first and last residue. The D gene is left open where the match is weak. Not all rows give a size; the values are once, few, many and, for expanded clones, a class.

13	TRBJ2-7	TRBD2	NA	TRBV6-5	TGTGCCAGCAGAGCGGGACTAGCGGGGAAGCAGTACTTC	CASRAGLAGKQYF
17	TRBJ2-1	NA	NA	TRBV15	TGTGCCACCAGCACCCGGGGCGGTGCCCAGGGGGGCAATGAGCAGTTCTTC	CATSTRGGAQGGNEQFF
15	TRBJ2-7	NA	NA	TRBV18	TGTGCCAGCTCACCGGACTCCGTGGTTGTAGGCGAGCAGTACTTC	CASSPDSVVVGEQYF
15	TRBJ2-7	TRBD1	NA	TRBV4-2	TGTGCCAGCAGCCTTTTATCCGGGACAGAGTTAGGGCAGTACTTC	CASSLLSGTELGQYF
13	TRBJ1-3	NA	once	TRBV13	TGTGCCAGCAGCTTCGGGACTGGAAACACCATATATTTT	CASSFGTGNTIYF
14	TRBJ2-3	NA	NA	TRBV7-3	TGTGCCAGCAGCTTAACGGGGGCCCCAGATACGCAGTATTTT	CASSLTGAPDTQYF
15	TRBJ1-5	TRBD1	NA	TRBV27	TGTGCCAGCAGTTCCCGGACAGGGGGCTATCAGCCCCAGCATTTT	CASSSRTGGYQPQHF
16	TRBJ2-1	NA	NA	TRBV18	TGTGCCAGCTCAGGTGGGACTGGTAGCTCCTACAATGAGCAGTTCTTC	CASSGGTGSSYNEQFF
12	TRBJ2-1	TRBD2	few	TRBV29-1	TGCAGCGTTGACCTAGCGGGAAATGAGCAGTTCTTC	CSVDLAGNEQFF
20	TRBJ1-5	NA	NA	TRBV11-3	TGTGCCAGCAGCTTAGGAGGTCCCCAAATCCTCCCTTTTAGCAATCAGCCCCAGCATTTT	CASSLGGPQILPFSNQPQHF
15	TRBJ1-2	NA	NA	TRBV28	TGTGCCAGCAGCTTATTGGCATTTACTAGCTATGGCTACACCTTC	CASSLLAFTSYGYTF
13	TRBJ2-6	TRBD1	few	TRBV9	TGTGCCAGCAGCGATGGACAGGGGAGGGTCCTGACTTTC	CASSDGQGRVLTF
17	TRBJ1-5	TRBD1	NA	TRBV4-2	TGTGCCAGCAGCCATCACCAGGGGGCGATGAGCAATCAGCCCCAGCATTTT	CASSHHQGAMSNQPQHF
12	TRBJ1-2	TRBD1	NA	TRBV3-1/TRBV3-2	TGTGCCAGCAGCCCCCGGGACAGCCGCTACACCTTC	CASSPRDSRYTF
16	TRBJ2-7	TRBD1	NA	TRBV7-2	TGTGCCAGCAGCCAGTACCGGGACAGCCTTTGGTACGAGCAGTACTTC	CASSQYRDSLWYEQYF
14	TRBJ1-1	NA	once	TRBV3-1/TRBV3-2	TGTGCCAGCAGCCACCTCCGGGGGGGCACTGAAGCTTTCTTT	CASSHLRGGTEAFF
13	TRBJ1-5	NA	few	TRBV27	TGTGCCAGCAGTTGGAGCCGAAATCAGCCCCAGCATTTT	CASSWSRNQPQHF
16	TRBJ2-2	NA	NA	TRBV10-2	TGCGCCAGCAGCCCCACGGGAGGGGGCGTCCCCGGGGAGCTGTTTTTT	CASSPTGGGVPGELFF
15	TRBJ2-7	TRBD2	NA	TRBV11-1	TGTGCCAGCAGCATGGGACTAGCGGGGGCCTACGAGCAGTACTTC	CASSMGLAGAYEQYF
13	TRBJ1-2	NA	once	TRBV5-1	TGCGCCAGCAGTGGGACAAACTCTAACGGCTACACCTTC	CASSGTNSNGYTF
14	TRBJ1-2	NA	NA	TRBV28	TGTGCCAGCAGTTTATTTGACAGGATGTATGGCTACACCTTC	CASSLFDRMYGYTF
13	TRBJ1-2	NA	few	TRBV27	TGTGCCAGCAGTACTCCTTCTCTCCATGGCTACACCTTC	CASSTPSLHGYTF
16	TRBJ1-1	TRBD1	NA	TRBV12-5	TGTGCTAGTGCCCTCGCCCCAGGGGGGACGAACACTGAAGCTTTCTTT	CASALAPGGTNTEAFF
13	TRBJ1-5	NA	NA	TRBV27	TGTGCCAGCAGTTTAGTGGGAGATCAGCCCCAGCATTTT	CASSLVGDQPQHF
15	TRBJ2-7	TRBD2	NA	TRBV27	TGTGCCAGCAGTCCAGTGGCTAGCGGGAGCTACGAGCAGTACTTC	CASSPVASGSYEQYF
15	TRBJ1-1	NA	NA	TRBV11-2	TGTGCCAGCAGCTTTTCCGGGACAAAGAACACTGAAGCTTTCTTT	CASSFSGTKNTEAFF
16	TRBJ2-6	NA	NA	TRBV12-5	TGTGCTAGTGGTTTGGGAACATTCCCTGGGGCCAACGTCCTGACTTTC	CASGLGTFPGANVLTF
16	TRBJ2-2	NA	once	TRBV7-9	TGTGCCAGCCAAGTGGCCGGGGACTCTGCGACGGAGGAGCTGTTTTTT	CASQVAGDSATEELFF
16	TRBJ2-2	TRBD1	few	TRBV4-1	TGCGCCAGCAGCCATGCCGGGACAGCGAACACCGGGGAGCTGTTTTTT	CASSHAGTANTGELFF
15	TRBJ1-2	TRBD1	NA	TRBV5-1	TGCGCCAGCAGCTACGGACAGGTGGATCCCTATGGCTACACCTTC	CASSYGQVDPYGYTF
13	TRBJ1-4	NA	NA	TRBV25-1	TGTGCCAGCAGACAGGATTTTAATGAAAAACTGTTTTTT	CASRQDFNEKLFF
12	TRBJ2-7	NA	NA	TRBV30	TGTGCCTGGGGGCAGTCCAACTACGAGCAGTACTTC	CAWGQSNYEQYF
14	TRBJ2-7	NA	NA	TRBV18	TGTGCCAGCTCACCACTGGACAGCACCTACGAGCAGTACTTC	CASSPLDSTYEQYF
19	TRBJ2-1	TRBD2	NA	TRBV27	TGTGCCAGCAGTTTCCAAACCCCCCAGACTAGCGGGAGGGATTTCGAGCAGTTCTTC	CASSFQTPQTSGRDFEQFF
14	TRBJ1-2	TRBD1	NA	TRBV20-1	TGCAGTGCTAGTGGAGGACAGGTCCCATATGGCTACACCTTC	CSASGGQVPYGYTF
15	TRBJ1-6	TRBD1	NA	TRBV6-5	TGTGCCAGCAGTTACCAGGGGGACTATAATTCACCCCTCCACTTT	CASSYQGDYNSPLHF
15	TRBJ2-1	NA	NA	TRBV5-6	TGTGCCAGCACCCCCCTGGGCAGCTCCTACAATGAGCAGTTCTTC	CASTPLGSSYNEQFF
16	TRBJ2-3	TRBD2	NA	TRBV14	TGTGCCAGCAGCCAGCTAGCGGGATCTAGCACAGATACGCAGTATTTT	CASSQLAGSSTDTQYF
13	TRBJ2-7	NA	NA	TRBV27	TGTGCCAGCAGTATGAGGGCTTCCTACGAGCAGTACTTC	CASSMRASYEQYF
16	TRBJ2-7	TRBD1	NA	TRBV11-2	TGTGCCAGCAGCTTATCTTGGACAGGGGGAGGCGGCGAGCAGTACTTC	CASSLSWTGGGGEQYF
11	TRBJ2-7	NA	NA	TRBV7-9	TGTGCCAGCAGCGCCAGAGGCGAGCAGTACTTC	CASSARGEQYF
12	TRBJ1-1	NA	NA	TRBV27	TGTGCCAGCGGACCCGGGGAGGCTGAAGCTTTCTTT	CASGPGEAEAFF
14	TRBJ2-7	NA	few	TRBV27	TGTGCCAGTGGGGTAGGCGGAGGGCCTTACGAGCAGTACTTC	CASGVGGGPYEQYF
15	TRBJ2-7	TRBD2	NA	TRBV4-1	TGCGCCAGCAGCCAAGTCCGGGGGGGCTCCTACGAGCAGTACTTC	CASSQVRGGSYEQYF
14	TRBJ2-7	TRBD2	NA	TRBV19	TGTGCCAGTAGTATAGGCAGCGGGAGAGTCGAGCAGTACTTC	CASSIGSGRVEQYF
12	TRBJ2-7	NA	few	TRBV5-1	TGCGCCAGCAGCCCCACAGGGCACGAGCAGTACTTC	CASSPTGHEQYF
14	TRBJ1-3	NA	NA	TRBV3-1/TRBV3-2	TGTGCCAGCAGCCCCGACAGGTTCGGAAACACCATATATTTT	CASSPDRFGNTIYF
15	TRBJ2-5	TRBD1	NA	TRBV14	TGTGCCAGCAGCCAAGCCGGGACAGGGGCCAAGACCCAGTACTTC	CASSQAGTGAKTQYF
16	TRBJ1-3	NA	NA	TRBV11-2	TGTGCCAGCAGCTTAGGGGCAGCCGACTCTGGAAACACCATATATTTT	CASSLGAADSGNTIYF
13	TRBJ2-7	NA	NA	TRBV3-1/TRBV3-2	TGTGCCAGCAGCCAAGACCCTCAGGGGTTTATGTACTTC	CASSQDPQGFMYF
11	TRBJ2-7	NA	NA	TRBV6-6	TGTGCCAGCAGTCCACACTACGAGCAGTACTTC	CASSPHYEQYF
14	TRBJ1-4	TRBD1	NA	TRBV6-5	TGTGCCAGCAGTCCCTACAGGGGGCAGGAAAAACTGTTTTTT	CASSPYRGQEKLFF
13	TRBJ2-1	TRBD2	few	TRBV19	TGTGCCAGTAGTATACGGGAGGACAATGAGCAGTTCTTC	CASSIREDNEQFF
13	TRBJ1-2	TRBD1	NA	TRBV28	TGTGCCAGCAGTTCGGGACAGTCGGTTGGCTACACCTTC	CASSSGQSVGYTF
14	TRBJ1-1	TRBD1	few	TRBV5-6	TGTGCCAGCAGCTTGACAGGGGAGAACACTGAAGCTTTCTTT	CASSLTGENTEAFF